This T cell receptor (beta chain) was found in a study of technical replicates of blood from a handful of donors. Generated by immunoSEQ multiplex PCR, the TCRdb table keeps only in-frame clones and is missing some. The sample lists about 61,000 clones, more than 95% occurring once. Germline values: CDR1 SQVTM, CDR2 ANQGSEA. V was pared by 7 bases and J by 6 bases, with 7 bases of the junction left unmatched. The CDR3 is 14 residues long. Sequenced material: T cells isolated from PBMCs. This receptor was taken from a human donor in good health. The chain is built from TRBV29-1 and TRBJ2-7, with TRBD2 identical over 15 bases. This CDR3 reads CSAGLAGGPREQYF. In DNA, the CDR3 is TGCAGCGCGGGACTAGCGGGAGGTCCTCGCGAGCAGTACTTC.